The present entry profiles one TCR beta chain with its context. Its antigen is unknown. This record comes from a study of human T cells and chemical hapten exposure. Across the whole study: Small discrepancies in pooled library volume mainly accounted for the varying TCR yields per sample. Points from the study as a whole: No change in TCRs above 1 in 1000 frequency was produced by DPC sensitization.

Unique molecular identifiers were attached to individual cDNA molecules during library preparation. MiXCR was run by TCRdb on the 5' RACE reads, yielding one entry per CDR3 protein. The sample holds tens of thousands of distinct CDR3 sequences, approximately 8% seen once. Unfractionated whole blood was the source from which total RNA was extracted. Germline V lookup: CDR1 KGHSY, CDR2 FQNENV. V lost 0 bases to trimming and J lost 4 bases, with 9 bases between them. This CDR3 is 14 amino acids long. The J gene is TRBJ1-1, the V gene TRBV16; tentative D call: TRBD1 (5 bases). The clonotype comes from a male donor in good health. Written as DNA, the CDR3 is TGTGCCAGCAGCCAATCGGGGGGAGGCACTGAAGCTTTCTTT. This sequence encodes CASSQSGGGTEAFF.